Listed below are T cell receptor beta chains from one sample, sequenced in a study of blood T cell repertoires in COVID-19. The protocol was immunoSEQ multiplex PCR, while the TCRdb copy is restricted to in-frame clones and leaves out a portion. Here the sample spans 140,000 or so clones, 87% being singletons. The sample was PBMCs or T cells enriched from blood (not recorded which). The receptors stem from a man in his 60s who had recovered from COVID-19. Each CDR3 is given with its conserved first and last residue. The D gene is left open where the match is weak. Clone size, where shown, is once, few, many, or a class for clones that have expanded.

v_call,cdr3_length,j_call,d_call,clone_size,cdr3_nt,cdr3_aa
TRBV7-6,16,TRBJ2-1,-,-,TGTGCCAGCAGCTTAGGTACGGGAGGGGGCTATAATGAGCAGTTCTTC,CASSLGTGGGYNEQFF
TRBV5-8,15,TRBJ2-1,TRBD2,-,TGTGCCAGCAGGAGGGGACTAGCGTCTTACAATGAGCAGTTCTTC,CASRRGLASYNEQFF
TRBV10-1,15,TRBJ2-3,TRBD2,-,TGCGCCAGCAGTGAGTTTACGGGAGGGCCAGATACGCAGTATTTT,CASSEFTGGPDTQYF
TRBV11-2,14,TRBJ2-7,TRBD2,-,TGTGCCAGCAGCTTCCTCGGGGGGACCTACGAGCAGTACTTC,CASSFLGGTYEQYF
TRBV28,18,TRBJ2-1,-,once,TGTGCCAGCAGCCCTGGTTTTGCGGACAGTGTCTCCTACAATGAGCAGTTCTTC,CASSPGFADSVSYNEQFF
TRBV3-1/TRBV3-2,15,TRBJ1-4,-,-,TGTGCCAGCAGCCAAGGGGCAGGGGCATACGAAAAACTGTTTTTT,CASSQGAGAYEKLFF
TRBV19,16,TRBJ2-1,TRBD2,-,TGTGCCAGTATCCGACTAGCGGGAGGGGACTACAATGAGCAGTTCTTC,CASIRLAGGDYNEQFF
TRBV28,11,TRBJ1-1,-,-,TGTGCCAGTTTAGGGGTGGATGAAGCTTTCTTT,CASLGVDEAFF
TRBV2,13,TRBJ1-5,-,-,TGTGCCAGCACCCAAGGGGTCGGTCAGCCCCAGCATTTT,CASTQGVGQPQHF
TRBV5-1,19,TRBJ2-1,TRBD2,-,TGCGCCAGCAGCCCATTACGCGGGGGTTCAGGCATGGGATACAATGAGCAGTTCTTC,CASSPLRGGSGMGYNEQFF
TRBV5-1,14,TRBJ1-1,-,-,TGCGCCAGCAGCTTGGGGGAGCGGGCCGCTGAAGCTTTCTTT,CASSLGERAAEAFF
TRBV9,13,TRBJ2-2,-,-,TGTGCCAGCAGCGTAGTAGAAAGCGGGGAGCTGTTTTTT,CASSVVESGELFF
TRBV15,15,TRBJ1-1,-,-,TGTGCCACCAGCAGAGATCGGAGTAGGGGCACTGAAGCTTTCTTT,CATSRDRSRGTEAFF
TRBV21-1,16,TRBJ2-1,-,-,TGTGCCAGCAGCGCCAGACTCGCCCTCGCCGACAATGAGCAGTTCTTC,CASSARLALADNEQFF
TRBV19,15,TRBJ2-7,TRBD1,-,TGTGCCAGTAGTATTGGGACAGTACCCTCCTACGAGCAGTACTTC,CASSIGTVPSYEQYF
TRBV6-1,15,TRBJ2-7,TRBD2,-,TGTGCCAGCAGTGAAAGGGGAGGGAGCTCCTACGAGCAGTACTTC,CASSERGGSSYEQYF
TRBV29-1,14,TRBJ2-7,TRBD1,-,TGCAGCGCCCGAACGGGACAGGGGGTTGGGGAGCAGTACTTC,CSARTGQGVGEQYF
TRBV5-4,16,TRBJ1-2,TRBD1,-,TGTGCCAGCAGCAAAGGACAGGGGGCAACTAACTATGGCTACACCTTC,CASSKGQGATNYGYTF
TRBV2,14,TRBJ1-3,-,-,TGTGCCAGCAGTGCACCGGGGTGGGGAAACACCATATATTTT,CASSAPGWGNTIYF
TRBV6-1,15,TRBJ1-6,-,few,TGTGCCAGCAGTGAAGCGGGGGGTTTTGATTCACCCCTCCACTTT,CASSEAGGFDSPLHF
TRBV19,16,TRBJ2-6,-,-,TGTGCCAGTAGTGACGGGGGAGCAGCCGGGGCCAACGTCCTGACTTTC,CASSDGGAAGANVLTF
TRBV10-3,14,TRBJ2-1,TRBD1,-,TGTGCCAGCGCAAGACAGGGGACCTACAATGAGCAGTTCTTC,CASARQGTYNEQFF
TRBV4-2,16,TRBJ2-1,-,-,TGTGCCAGCAGCCAAGCGGACGCTGTGGGGGCACGGGAGCAGTTCTTC,CASSQADAVGAREQFF
TRBV7-8,12,TRBJ2-3,-,once,TGTGCCAGCAGCTTATCCGGGGGAACGCAGTATTTT,CASSLSGGTQYF
TRBV11-2,17,TRBJ2-5,TRBD1,-,TGTGCCAGCAGCCCAGATTTGGCAGGGGGTTTTGGAGAGACCCAGTACTTC,CASSPDLAGGFGETQYF
TRBV7-3,15,TRBJ2-3,-,once,TGTGCCAGCAGCTTAAGGTTGTCGGAGACAGATACGCAGTATTTT,CASSLRLSETDTQYF
TRBV2,16,TRBJ2-2,TRBD2,-,TGTGCCAGCAGTGACCCTAGCGGGGCGAACACCGGGGAGCTGTTTTTT,CASSDPSGANTGELFF
TRBV10-1,16,TRBJ2-1,TRBD1,-,TGCGCCAGCAGTGAACTTGACGGGACAGATAACAATGAGCAGTTCTTC,CASSELDGTDNNEQFF
TRBV9,15,TRBJ2-7,TRBD1,-,TGTGCCAGCAGCGTCCAGGGGGTTAGGGGCTACGAGCAGTACTTC,CASSVQGVRGYEQYF
TRBV10-1,15,TRBJ2-3,TRBD2,few,TGCGCCAGCCAAGACCTAGCGGCGCGTGGAGATACGCAGTATTTT,CASQDLAARGDTQYF
TRBV10-3,14,TRBJ2-7,-,-,TGTGCCATCAGTCCGACTGACGGGGTAGACGAGCAGTACTTC,CAISPTDGVDEQYF
TRBV27,15,TRBJ2-7,-,-,TGTGCCAGCAGCTCGGCCCTGGCTAGGTCCTACGAGCAGTACTTC,CASSSALARSYEQYF
TRBV5-1,13,TRBJ2-5,TRBD1,once,TGCGCCAGCAGCGTCACAGGGGAAGAGACCCAGTACTTC,CASSVTGEETQYF
TRBV28,14,TRBJ2-7,TRBD2,once,TGTGCCAGCAAAATTTCCGGGACTACCTACGAGCAGTACTTC,CASKISGTTYEQYF
TRBV29-1,13,TRBJ2-7,-,-,TGCAGCGTTCCTTTCCCGGGATTGGACGAGCAGTACTTC,CSVPFPGLDEQYF
TRBV4-2,14,TRBJ2-7,TRBD2,-,TGTGCCAGCAGCCAGAGGACTAGTGCAGGCGAGCAGTACTTC,CASSQRTSAGEQYF
TRBV28,17,TRBJ2-5,TRBD2,-,TGTGCCAGCACCCTAGGGGCTAGCGGGGGGGCCGTGGAGACCCAGTACTTC,CASTLGASGGAVETQYF
TRBV19,14,TRBJ2-2,-,few,TGTGCCAGTAGTATCAGGATCCGCACCGGGGAGCTGTTTTTT,CASSIRIRTGELFF
TRBV3-1/TRBV3-2,17,TRBJ2-1,TRBD2,-,TGTGCCAGCAGCAGGGGACTAGCGGGAAGCTCCTACAATGAGCAGTTCTTC,CASSRGLAGSSYNEQFF
TRBV7-2,18,TRBJ2-1,TRBD2,few,TGTGCCAGCAGCTCCCCCACTAGCGGGAGTAGATCCTACAATGAGCAGTTCTTC,CASSSPTSGSRSYNEQFF
TRBV4-2,15,TRBJ1-6,-,-,TGTGCCAGCAGCCAAGTTGGGCTCTATTATTCACCCCTCCACTTT,CASSQVGLYYSPLHF
TRBV7-8,18,TRBJ2-1,TRBD2,-,TGTGCCAGCAGCTTAGCTCCACCGGGACTAGCGGGAGTATATGAGCAGTTCTTC,CASSLAPPGLAGVYEQFF
TRBV18,13,TRBJ2-1,-,-,TGTGCCAGCTCACCCGGGATCGACAATGAGCAGTTCTTC,CASSPGIDNEQFF
TRBV28,14,TRBJ2-2,TRBD2,once,TGTGCCAGCAGTTTATTACGGGGGGTTAGCGAGCTGTTTTTT,CASSLLRGVSELFF
TRBV30,15,TRBJ2-1,-,-,TGTGCCTGGAAGGAGCGGGCGAGCTCCTACAATGAGCAGTTCTTC,CAWKERASSYNEQFF
TRBV9,15,TRBJ2-7,-,-,TGTGCCAGCAGCGTAGAGGAGGGACAGACTTACGAGCAGTACTTC,CASSVEEGQTYEQYF
TRBV5-1,16,TRBJ2-1,TRBD2,-,TGCGCCAGCAGCTTGGTGGCTAGCGGTTCCTACAATGAGCAGTTCTTC,CASSLVASGSYNEQFF
TRBV5-1,14,TRBJ2-7,-,-,TGCGCCAGCAGCTACGAAGCGTCGGGCTACGAGCAGTACTTC,CASSYEASGYEQYF
TRBV2,12,TRBJ1-1,TRBD1,once,TGTGCCGCGAGACAGGGCAACACTGAAGCTTTCTTT,CAARQGNTEAFF
TRBV5-4,17,TRBJ2-1,TRBD2,-,TGTGCCAGCAGCCCTGGACTAGCGGGACGGGGAGGGAATGAGCAGTTCTTC,CASSPGLAGRGGNEQFF